This entry features one T cell receptor beta chain sequence. Antigen specificity is unknown. Compared with germline, one end of the junction differs, possibly owing to a read error. The data stem from a study of cytotoxic CD8 clonotypes in ibrutinib-treated CLL. For the study at large: Of the patients, 11 were relapsed/refractory, about 15 treatment-naive and about 17 IGHV unmutated. Study-wide findings and caveats: Increased clonality at ibrutinib response gave way to a return toward baseline at progression. Under treatment, the uncommon public clonotypes either contracted or remained stable.

Deep sequencing aimed at 1 in 200,000 to 1 in 1 million T cells' resolution. Measured with immunoSEQ multiplex PCR; TCRdb has only the in-frame clones, and not every one. This sample has 100,000 to 150,000 clones; over 75% occur once, and the top ten carry approximately 2%. The CDR3 is made up of 21 amino acids. Germline assignment: CDR1 SGDLS and CDR2 YYNGEE. This chain joins TRBV9 and TRBJ2-2, with 12 bases identical to TRBD2. Sequencing used PBMCs, obtained after 24 months of ibrutinib treatment. This clonotype was obtained from a human donor with chronic lymphocytic leukemia. The CDR3 reads CASSVLGLAGMSQTNTGELFF. The CDR3 region has the DNA TGTGCCAGCAGCGTACTCGGACTAGCGGGAATGAGCCAGACGAATACCGGGGAGCTGTTTTTT.